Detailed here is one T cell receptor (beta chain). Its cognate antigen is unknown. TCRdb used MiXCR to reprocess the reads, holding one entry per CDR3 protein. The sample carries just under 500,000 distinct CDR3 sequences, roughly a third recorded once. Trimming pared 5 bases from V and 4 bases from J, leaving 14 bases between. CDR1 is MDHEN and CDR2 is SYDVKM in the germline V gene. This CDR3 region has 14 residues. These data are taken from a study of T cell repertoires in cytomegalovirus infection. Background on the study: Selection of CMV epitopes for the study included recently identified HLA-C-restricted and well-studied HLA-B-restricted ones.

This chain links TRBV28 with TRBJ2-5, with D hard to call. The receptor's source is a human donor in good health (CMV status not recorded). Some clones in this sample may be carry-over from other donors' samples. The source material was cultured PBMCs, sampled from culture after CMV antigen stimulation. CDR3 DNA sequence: TGTGCCAGCAGTCCCCCAGGTGGATCAGAGACCCAGTACTTC. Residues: CASSPPGGSETQYF.